This T cell receptor (beta chain) was recovered during a study of T cell clonality in common variable immunodeficiency. Broader study findings: CVID patient heterogeneity limited repertoire-clinical complication correlations.

This clone was detected a few times. Its antigen is undetermined. The sequence runs out 3 residues before the end of the CDR3; the remainder is reconstructed from the germline J gene. Equal genomic DNA amounts from CVID and control samples were sequenced. Repertoires were generated with immunoSEQ multiplex PCR, while TCRdb's copy carries only in-frame clones and drops some. This sample includes around 81,000 clones with no singletons; its ten biggest clones take up 0.8%. Donors gave roughly 5 to 8 ml heparinized peripheral whole blood. V gave up 8 bases and J gave up 4 bases, with 20 bases separating them. The CDR3 spans 15 residues. Germline V gives CDR1 KGHSH, CDR2 LQKENI.

The TCR sequence derives from a person between 18 and 75 years old in good health. V gene TRBV18 combines with J gene TRBJ2-5; possible D gene TRBD1, 5 bases. The sequenced material came from peripheral blood mononuclear cells. CDR3 residues: CASASTQGTGETQYF. The covered CDR3 bases are TGTGCCAGCGCATCGACGCAGGGAACGGGAGAGACC. Based on the CDR3 plus reference TRBV18 and TRBJ2-5, the full variable domain is NAGVMQNPRHLVRRRGQEARLRCSPMKGHSHVYWYRQLPEEGLKFMVYLQKENIIDESGMPKERFSAEFPKEGPSILRIQQVVRGDSAAYFCASASTQGTGETQYFGPGTRLLVL.